The 10 T cell receptor beta chains below come from one sample, sequenced in a study of blood T cell repertoires in COVID-19 (dated by TCRdb to about 2020). Library construction relied on the immunoSEQ multiplex PCR assay. TCRdb's version of the immuneACCESS table is confined to in-frame rearrangements and falls short of the full clone set. An unresolved V gene accounts for under half of the shortfall where checked; the remainder is of unknown origin. Across this sample there are around 330,000 clones, with over 85% seen only once. The top ten hold 2% to 3% of the sample. Sequencing was done on a sample of PBMCs or T cells enriched from blood (not recorded which). The origin of the receptors is a man between 60 and 70 years old who had recovered from COVID-19.

This clone was detected only once. The chain recombines TRBV19 with TRBJ1-2; 10 nucleotides align to TRBD1. Germline assignment: CDR1 LNHDA and CDR2 SQIVND (reference sequence). CDR3 length equals 16 residues. J was trimmed by 8 bases and V by 7 bases; bases with no gene match: 16. CDR3 nucleotide sequence: TGTGCCAGTAATGCTCAACATGCCGGGACAGGGGCCGGCTACACCTTC. Protein product: CASNAQHAGTGAGYTF.

The V call is TRBV2, the J call TRBJ1-6, with D tentatively TRBD1 (6 bases). The CDR3 spans 16 residues. V was trimmed by 5 bases and J by 0 bases, leaving 11 bases between them. Germline V gene data show CDR1 as SNHLY and CDR2 as FYNNEI. This CDR3 reads CASSTGSSSYNSPLHF. CDR3 nucleotides: TGTGCCAGCAGTACAGGGTCGAGCTCCTATAATTCACCCCTCCACTTT.

The chain links TRBV7-9 to TRBJ2-1, with a tentative D call TRBD2 (6 bases). From germline, CDR1 is SEHNR and CDR2 FQNEAQ (reference sequence). V lost 2 bases to trimming and J lost 4 bases, with 12 bases between them. This CDR3 region has 15 residues. The DNA of the CDR3 is TGTGCCAGCAGCTTACCCGGGACTCGTTACAATGAGCAGTTCTTC. Amino acid sequence: CASSLPGTRYNEQFF.

A remark on this clone: This sample includes further DNA sequences coding for the same CDR3. V and J are TRBV7-8 and TRBJ2-7; no reliable D call. V was pared by 1 base and J by 1 base, with 5 bases between. CDR1 is SGHVS, CDR2 FQNEAQ, per germline. The CDR3 runs to 13 residues. The CDR3 nucleotides read TGTGCCAGCAGCTTAGGTCTATCCTACGAGCAGTACTTC. Amino acids: CASSLGLSYEQYF.

Concerning this clone: Additional DNA sequences in this sample encode the identical CDR3. The chain uses TRBV3-1 (or the pseudogene TRBV3-2) and TRBJ1-2; possibly TRBD1 for D (5 bases). In germline, CDR1 is LGHDT, CDR2 YNNKEL (reference sequence). The CDR3 loop spans 13 amino acids. Trimming pared 1 base from V and 4 bases from J, leaving 7 bases between. The CDR3 DNA reads TGTGCCAGCAGCCAAGGGGGCGTCTATGGCTACACCTTC. Translated: CASSQGGVYGYTF.

As to this clone: At one boundary the junction diverges from the germline segment, which might be a read error. The chain has TRBV24-1 and TRBJ1-2; a weak D match, TRBD1 (6 bases). CDR3 length equals 13 residues. The germline V gene has CDR1 KGHDR and CDR2 SFDVKD. CDR3 residues: CATRAGANDGYTF. DNA of the CDR3: TGTGCCACCAGGGCAGGGGCTAACGATGGCTACACCTTC.

The V call is TRBV19, the J call TRBJ1-2, with unresolved D. Trimming took 4 bases from V and 3 from J, leaving 18 bases between them. The CDR3 covers 16 residues. Germline V CDR1 and CDR2: LNHDA, SQIVND (reference sequence). The CDR3 loop reads CASSTPTETWDYGYTF. CDR3 nucleotides: TGTGCCAGTAGTACACCCACGGAGACTTGGGACTATGGCTACACCTTC. Looking up the rest from reference TRBV19 and TRBJ1-2 gives the full variable domain: DGGITQSPKYLFRKEGQNVTLSCEQNLNHDAMYWYRQDPGQGLRLIYYSQIVNDFQKGDIAEGYSVSREKKESFPLTVTSAQKNPTAFYLCASSTPTETWDYGYTFGSGTRLTVV.

The chain couples TRBV30 to TRBJ1-5; TRBD1 might be the D (5 bases). Trimming removed 5 bases at V and 9 bases at J, with 17 bases between. The CDR3 sequence is 13 residues long. Germline-derived CDR1 and CDR2 are GTSNPN and SVGIG (reference sequence). In nucleotides, the CDR3 is TGTGCCTGGGAGGCGGGGGGGATTGGGCCCCAGCATTTT. This codes for CAWEAGGIGPQHF.

The chain carries TRBV3-1 (or the pseudogene TRBV3-2) and TRBJ1-1, with a weak D call TRBD1 (5 bases). Germline V gives CDR1 LGHDT, CDR2 YNNKEL (reference sequence). The CDR3 contains 14 residues. The V gene lost 7 bases and the J gene lost 5 bases, with 17 bases spanning the gap. The CDR3: CASNPAGRRTEAFF. The CDR3 DNA sequence: TGTGCCAGCAACCCCGCGGGGCGGAGAACTGAAGCTTTCTTT.

The chain uses TRBV4-1 and TRBJ2-2; D is perhaps TRBD1 (6 bases). CDR3 length: 14 amino acids. V was shortened by 5 bases and J by 6 bases, with 13 bases between the two germline ends. Germline values: CDR1 MGHRA, CDR2 YSYEKL. CDR3 loop: CASSFGGSAGELFF. CDR3 DNA: TGCGCCAGCAGCTTTGGGGGCTCGGCCGGGGAGCTGTTTTTT.